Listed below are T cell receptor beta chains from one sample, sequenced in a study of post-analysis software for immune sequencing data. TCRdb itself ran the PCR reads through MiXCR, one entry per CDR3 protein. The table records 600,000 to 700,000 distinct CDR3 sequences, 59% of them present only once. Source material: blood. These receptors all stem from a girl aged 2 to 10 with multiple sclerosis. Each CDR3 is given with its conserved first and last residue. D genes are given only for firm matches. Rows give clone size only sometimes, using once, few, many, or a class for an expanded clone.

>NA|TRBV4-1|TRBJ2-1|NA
CASSQVGPGDSYNEQFF
TGCGCCAGCAGCCAAGTGGGCCCAGGGGACTCCTACAATGAGCAGTTCTTC
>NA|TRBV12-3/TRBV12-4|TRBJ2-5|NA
CASSFQAGNQETQYF
TGTGCCAGCAGTTTCCAGGCAGGGAACCAAGAGACCCAGTACTTC
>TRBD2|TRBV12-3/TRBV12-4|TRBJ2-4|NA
CASSSLSGGGLLAKNIQYF
TGTGCCAGCAGTTCCCTTAGCGGGGGGGGACTTCTAGCCAAAAACATTCAGTACTTC
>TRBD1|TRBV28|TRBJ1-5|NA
CASSLGQGAIQPQHF
TGTGCCAGCAGTTTGGGACAGGGGGCGATTCAGCCCCAGCATTTT
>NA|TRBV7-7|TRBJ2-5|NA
CASSVFRASLGTQYF
TGTGCTAGCAGCGTCTTCCGGGCCTCGCTGGGGACCCAGTACTTC
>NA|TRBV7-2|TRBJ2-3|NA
CASSHFGQHTDTQYF
TGTGCCAGCAGCCACTTTGGACAGCACACAGATACGCAGTATTTT
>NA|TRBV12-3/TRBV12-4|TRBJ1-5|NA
CASSPSQGHNQPQHF
TGTGCCAGCAGCCCATCCCAGGGGCACAATCAGCCCCAGCATTTT
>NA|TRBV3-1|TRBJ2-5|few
CASSHGIQETQYF
TGTGCCAGCAGCCACGGGATCCAAGAGACCCAGTACTTC
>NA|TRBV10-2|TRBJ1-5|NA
CASSDEALDSNQPQHF
TGCGCCAGCAGTGATGAGGCCCTAGATAGCAATCAGCCCCAGCATTTT
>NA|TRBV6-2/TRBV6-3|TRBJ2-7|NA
CASSSLAGEQYF
TGTGCCAGCAGTTCCCTAGCAGGCGAGCAGTACTTC
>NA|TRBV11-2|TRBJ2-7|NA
CASSGRVYERYF
TGTGCCAGCAGCGGAAGGGTGTACGAGCGGTACTTC
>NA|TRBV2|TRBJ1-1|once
CASRDSSMNTEAFF
TGTGCCAGCAGGGACAGCTCCATGAACACTGAAGCTTTCTTT
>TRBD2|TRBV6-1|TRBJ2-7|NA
CASSEEGAGGPEIQYF
TGTGCCAGCAGTGAAGAGGGAGCGGGAGGGCCGGAGATCCAGTACTTC
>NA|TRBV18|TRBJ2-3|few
CASSPQQAQNTDTQYF
TGTGCCAGCTCACCACAGCAGGCCCAAAACACAGATACGCAGTATTTT
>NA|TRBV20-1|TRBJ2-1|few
CSARSPVDNEQFF
TGCAGTGCTAGGTCCCCCGTAGACAATGAGCAGTTCTTC
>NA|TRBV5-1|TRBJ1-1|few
CASSLRQGNTEAFF
TGCGCCAGCAGCTTGAGGCAGGGGAACACTGAAGCTTTCTTT
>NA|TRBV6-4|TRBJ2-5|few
CASSVKAGNQETQYF
TGTGCCAGCAGTGTTAAGGCAGGGAACCAAGAGACCCAGTACTTC
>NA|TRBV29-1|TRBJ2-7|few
CSARAHSYEQYF
TGCAGCGCCCGAGCACACTCCTACGAGCAGTACTTC
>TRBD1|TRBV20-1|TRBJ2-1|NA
CSARDKSGTVQFF
TGCAGTGCTAGAGATAAGTCCGGGACAGTCCAGTTCTTC
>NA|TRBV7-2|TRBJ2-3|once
CASSLEQGLFTDTQYF
TGTGCCAGCAGCTTAGAGCAGGGACTCTTCACAGATACGCAGTATTTT
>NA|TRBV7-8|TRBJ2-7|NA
CASSPNLAYEQYF
TGTGCCAGCAGCCCAAACTTAGCCTACGAGCAGTACTTC
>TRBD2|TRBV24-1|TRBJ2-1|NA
CATSEPSSGGYNEQFF
TGTGCCACCAGTGAGCCCTCGAGCGGGGGGTACAATGAGCAGTTCTTC
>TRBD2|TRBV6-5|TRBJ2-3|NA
CASSYTGLAGGEWDGTDTQYF
TGTGCCAGCAGTTACACGGGACTAGCGGGAGGAGAGTGGGACGGCACAGATACGCAGTATTTT
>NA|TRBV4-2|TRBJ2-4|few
CASSHSTGASIQYF
TGTGCCAGCAGCCATTCGACTGGGGCGAGTATTCAGTACTTC
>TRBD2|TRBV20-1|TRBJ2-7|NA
CSASNPLLAGRYEQYF
TGCAGTGCTAGCAACCCCTTACTAGCGGGAAGGTACGAGCAGTACTTC
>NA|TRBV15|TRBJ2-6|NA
CATSRVDSGANVLTF
TGTGCCACCAGCAGAGTAGACTCTGGGGCCAACGTCCTGACTTTC
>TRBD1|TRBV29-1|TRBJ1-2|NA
CSVEFTGGGYGYTF
TGCAGCGTTGAATTTACAGGGGGCGGGTATGGCTACACCTTC